A selection of T cell receptor beta chains follows, all from one sample in a study of T cell responses to AZD1222 COVID-19 vaccine. Produced via immunoSEQ multiplex PCR; TCRdb's table is partial and in-frame only. The table shows roughly 100,000 clones, with approximately 90% occurring only once. The sequenced sample was peripheral blood, obtained on day 0 of AZD1222 vaccination. Receptors originate from an adult in good health. The CDR3 runs from the conserved cysteine through the conserved F or W. Fields, in order: V gene, D gene, J gene, clone size, CDR3 DNA, CDR3 protein. The D gene is left open where the match is weak. Clone size, where shown, is once, few, many, or a class for clones that have expanded.

>TRBV7-9|NA|TRBJ2-1|NA
TGTGCCAGCAGCCCCCCCGGGCTAGCTCTCTCCAATGAGCAGTTCTTC
CASSPPGLALSNEQFF
>TRBV5-3|NA|TRBJ2-3|NA
TGTGCCAGAACCTTAGACAGACCTACAGATACGCAGTATTTT
CARTLDRPTDTQYF
>TRBV12-3/TRBV12-4|NA|TRBJ1-1|few
TGTGCCAGCAGTTCACAGGGCACTGAAGCTTTCTTT
CASSSQGTEAFF
>TRBV11-2|TRBD1|TRBJ2-5|few
TGTGCCAGCAGCTCGCATTCAGGGGGAGTAGAGACCCAGTACTTC
CASSSHSGGVETQYF
>TRBV3-1/TRBV3-2|TRBD1|TRBJ2-7|NA
TGTGCCAGCAGCCAAGATCCGGGACAGGGGCCCTACGAGCAGTACTTC
CASSQDPGQGPYEQYF
>TRBV15|NA|TRBJ2-1|NA
TGTGCCACCAGCAGAGATAGGGGTGGGGCGGACAATGAGCAGTTCTTC
CATSRDRGGADNEQFF
>TRBV19|TRBD1|TRBJ1-5|NA
TGTGCCAGTAGTACGATACAGGGGGAGAATCAGCCCCAGCATTTT
CASSTIQGENQPQHF
>TRBV7-3|TRBD2|TRBJ2-2|NA
TGTGCCAGCAGCCCGCAGGGACTAGCGGGCCGGGGGCTGTTTTTT
CASSPQGLAGRGLFF
>TRBV10-3|NA|TRBJ2-2|NA
TGTGCCATCAGTGGAACCGGTTCCCTCACCGGGGAGCTGTTTTTT
CAISGTGSLTGELFF
>TRBV10-1|TRBD1|TRBJ2-7|NA
TGCGCCAGCCAGGACAGGGGGGGGCTCGAGCAGTACTTC
CASQDRGGLEQYF
>TRBV10-3|TRBD1|TRBJ1-2|NA
TGTGCCATCAGTGAGTCTAACGGACAGGGAGATGGCTACACCTTC
CAISESNGQGDGYTF
>TRBV7-9|TRBD2|TRBJ2-5|NA
TGTGCCAGCAGCTTGGGGGGGTTTGGAGTAGAGACCCAGTACTTC
CASSLGGFGVETQYF
>TRBV29-1|TRBD1|TRBJ1-5|NA
TGCAGCGTAGAAACAGGGGGCGGTCAGCCCCAGCATTTT
CSVETGGGQPQHF
>TRBV4-2|NA|TRBJ1-2|NA
TGTGCCAGCAGCCAAGCGGACCAGGGGCTGGGGATTTATGGCTACACCTTC
CASSQADQGLGIYGYTF
>TRBV28|TRBD1|TRBJ1-3|NA
TGTGCCAGCAGAGACTCCGGACAGGGGGGAAAGGGAAACACCATATATTTT
CASRDSGQGGKGNTIYF
>TRBV6-5|NA|TRBJ1-4|once
TGTGCCAGCAGTTTGGACCCACGAGGTAATGAAAAACTGTTTTTT
CASSLDPRGNEKLFF
>TRBV28|NA|TRBJ2-5|NA
TGTGCCAGCAGTCTAGTGGGGACCATGAAGACCCAGTACTTC
CASSLVGTMKTQYF
>TRBV14|NA|TRBJ1-3|NA
TGTGCCAGCAGCCATCCAGGATCGTCTGGAAACACCATATATTTT
CASSHPGSSGNTIYF
>TRBV3-1/TRBV3-2|TRBD2|TRBJ2-3|once
TGTGCCAGCAGCCAAGGGGCTAGCGGGACTATGAATACGCAGTATTTT
CASSQGASGTMNTQYF
>TRBV5-1|NA|TRBJ2-7|once
TGCGCCAGCAGGGGGGGAACCTACGAGCAGTACTTC
CASRGGTYEQYF
>TRBV28|TRBD1|TRBJ2-7|NA
TGTGCCAGCAGCTCCGGGACAGCCTCCTACGAGCAGTACTTC
CASSSGTASYEQYF
>TRBV7-9|NA|TRBJ1-4|NA
TGTGCCAGCAGCTTTGACTACGATGAAAAACTGTTTTTT
CASSFDYDEKLFF
>TRBV29-1|NA|TRBJ2-1|NA
TGCAGCGTTCAGCAGGGAAGGAATGAGCAGTTCTTC
CSVQQGRNEQFF
>TRBV9|NA|TRBJ1-5|NA
TGTGCCAGCAGCCCCGGGACAAGCAATCAGCCCCAGCATTTT
CASSPGTSNQPQHF
>TRBV28|NA|TRBJ2-7|NA
TGTGCCAGCAGTTTATCCCGACAGGGCCCGTGGGGGGGCGGGAAGGTCTACGAGCAGTACTTC
CASSLSRQGPWGGGKVYEQYF
>TRBV7-9|TRBD1|TRBJ2-5|few
TGTGCCAGCAGCTTAGCGGGACAGGGGGCAGAGACCCAGTACTTC
CASSLAGQGAETQYF
>TRBV27|NA|TRBJ2-3|NA
TGTGCCAGCAGTTTAGGCCCGGCCGTGCAGTATTTT
CASSLGPAVQYF
>TRBV5-6|NA|TRBJ1-6|NA
TGTGCCAGCAGCATAACCGGGACCCCCAATAATTCACCCCTCCACTTT
CASSITGTPNNSPLHF
>TRBV18|NA|TRBJ2-7|NA
TGTGCCAGCTCACCTGGGGGCCACGAGCAGTACTTC
CASSPGGHEQYF
>TRBV28|NA|TRBJ2-7|NA
TGTGCCAGCAGTCTCCTCAGCTACGAGCAGTACTTC
CASSLLSYEQYF
>TRBV7-2|NA|TRBJ1-5|NA
TGTGCCAGCAGCTTAGTGGGAGGTAGCAATCAGCCCCAGCATTTT
CASSLVGGSNQPQHF
>TRBV24-1|TRBD2|TRBJ2-5|NA
TGTGCCACCAGTTTGCGGGAGGAGACCCAGTACTTC
CATSLREETQYF
>TRBV6-2/TRBV6-3|TRBD1|TRBJ2-2|NA
TGTGCCAGCAGTTGGACAGGTCCCACCGGGGAGCTGTTTTTT
CASSWTGPTGELFF
>TRBV6-2/TRBV6-3|NA|TRBJ1-1|NA
TGTGCCAGCAGTCCGGACGGGAACACTGAAGCTTTCTTT
CASSPDGNTEAFF
>TRBV2|TRBD1|TRBJ1-4|NA
TGTGCCAGCAGTGGTATGACAGGGACTAATGAAAAACTGTTTTTT
CASSGMTGTNEKLFF
>TRBV18|TRBD1|TRBJ1-2|medium-sized
TGTGCCAGCTCACCGGGGGACAGGGGGCAGGTTGGCTATGGCTACACCTTC
CASSPGDRGQVGYGYTF
>TRBV7-8|NA|TRBJ1-6|NA
TGTGCCAGCAGCTCAGACAGGTCTAATTCACCCCTCCACTTT
CASSSDRSNSPLHF
>TRBV4-2|TRBD1|TRBJ1-1|few
TGTGCCAGCAGCCGAGGACAGGAGAACACTGAAGCTTTCTTT
CASSRGQENTEAFF
>TRBV27|TRBD2|TRBJ2-2|NA
TGTGCCAGCAGTTTACTAGCGGGAGCGAGCGGGGAGCTGTTTTTT
CASSLLAGASGELFF
>TRBV3-1/TRBV3-2|TRBD2|TRBJ2-2|NA
TGTGCCAGCAGCCAGGGACTAGCGGGAATCACCGGGGAGCTGTTTTTT
CASSQGLAGITGELFF
>TRBV9|TRBD2|TRBJ2-2|NA
TGTGCCAGCAGCGTTTCAACTAGCGGGAGGGCCGGGGGAACCGGGGAGCTGTTTTTT
CASSVSTSGRAGGTGELFF
>TRBV24-1|TRBD2|TRBJ2-7|NA
TGTGCCACCAGTGAACGCCCGACTAGCGGAGCCCCCTACGAGCAGTACTTC
CATSERPTSGAPYEQYF
>TRBV3-1/TRBV3-2|NA|TRBJ2-7|NA
TGTGCCAGCAGCCAAGTCAACGCGGTATCGGGCTACGAGCAGTACTTC
CASSQVNAVSGYEQYF
>TRBV19|NA|TRBJ1-5|NA
TGTGCCAGTAGTATCGAGGTGGGGAGAAGCAATCAGCCCCAGCATTTT
CASSIEVGRSNQPQHF
>TRBV6-1|NA|TRBJ1-1|NA
TGTGCCAGCAGTGAACTAAACCCAAACACTGAAGCTTTCTTT
CASSELNPNTEAFF
>TRBV3-1/TRBV3-2|TRBD1|TRBJ2-7|NA
TGTGCCAGCAGCCAAGATCCAGGGGGCTACGAGCAGTACTTC
CASSQDPGGYEQYF
>TRBV15|NA|TRBJ1-2|once
TGTGCCACCAGCAGAGATACCGGGGACTATGGCTACACCTTC
CATSRDTGDYGYTF
>TRBV30|NA|TRBJ1-6|NA
TGTGCCTGGGGCAGACAGGATTCACCCCTCCACTTT
CAWGRQDSPLHF
>TRBV5-5|TRBD1|TRBJ2-7|once
TGTGCCAGCAGCTTCTTATTCTCCGGGACAGGGGCCTACGAGCAGTACTTC
CASSFLFSGTGAYEQYF
>TRBV9|NA|TRBJ2-1|NA
TGTGCCAGCAGCGGAGGGTATGTGGGGAAGGAGCAGTTCTTC
CASSGGYVGKEQFF
>TRBV7-3|NA|TRBJ2-1|NA
TGTGCCAGCAGCCCCAGGCTAGCAGGGGAGCAGTTCTTC
CASSPRLAGEQFF
>TRBV5-3|TRBD2|TRBJ2-7|NA
TGTGCCAGAAGCTCCCTCGGTAGCGGGAGGGCCTCGGGTTACGAGCAGTACTTC
CARSSLGSGRASGYEQYF
>TRBV6-1|NA|TRBJ1-1|NA
TGTGCCAGCAGTGAAAGTTATAACACTGAAGCTTTCTTT
CASSESYNTEAFF
>TRBV18|NA|TRBJ1-1|NA
TGTGCCAGCTCACCACGGCCTCATGCGGACACTGAAGCTTTCTTT
CASSPRPHADTEAFF
>TRBV28|NA|TRBJ2-7|NA
TGTGCCAGCAGTTTATTATCTGGTTCCGAGCAGTACTTC
CASSLLSGSEQYF
>TRBV18|TRBD1|TRBJ1-5|NA
TGTGCCAGCTCAGAACAGGGGGCGGAACAGCCCCAGCATTTT
CASSEQGAEQPQHF
>TRBV9|NA|TRBJ2-3|NA
TGTGCCAGCAGCGTAGCGCCTAGCACAGATACGCAGTATTTT
CASSVAPSTDTQYF
>TRBV9|TRBD2|TRBJ2-3|NA
TGTGCCAGCAGCCCGATGGCCCTAGCGGGAGGTTTAGATACGCAGTATTTT
CASSPMALAGGLDTQYF